This T cell receptor (beta chain) is from a study of graft-versus-host responses after intestinal transplantation. About the study: Multivisceral, liver-intestinal, or isolated intestinal transplants were performed in recipients. Following induction with anti-thymocyte globulin, all recipients were given tacrolimus and steroids for 2 to 4 years.

There are a few counts of this clone. Its antigen is unknown. Method: immunoSEQ multiplex PCR; TCRdb's copy keeps in-frame clones and lacks some. The data contain about 90,000 clones, around 83% of them singletons. Trimming removed 4 bases at V and 6 bases at J, with 10 bases between. The CDR3 has 12 residues. In germline, CDR1 is MGHRA, CDR2 YSYEKL. Broader study findings: The marrow of recipients harbored GvH clones, and ileum or blood showed some of them first. Early post-transplant falls in HvG clones accompanied the peak levels of circulating GvH clones.

The input for sequencing was unstimulated CD8+ T cells sorted from spleen or lymph node cells, taken before intestinal transplant. The V gene is TRBV4-1, the J gene TRBJ2-7; D gene uncertain. This receptor was obtained from a human donor who received an intestinal transplant. The CDR3 DNA reads as TGCGCCAGCAGCCTTCTAGGTGGCGAGCAGTACTTC. Residues: CASSLLGGEQYF.